Each of the 26 T cell receptor beta chains below was sequenced from the same sample in a study of CXCR3-negative and CXCR3-positive naive CD8 T cells. Overall study results and limits: CXCR3-positive naive cells carried more hydrophobic TRB CDR3s than CXCR3-negative naive cells did.

Their target antigens are unknown. The authors made the TRB cDNA libraries by 5' RACE using UMI labels. TCRdb re-analyzed the 5' RACE reads; it lists each CDR3 protein once, without DNA. The sample's table shows approximately 100,000 distinct CDR3 sequences. Sequenced material: naive CXCR3+ CD8+ T cells from blood. Subset noted: CD45RO-CCR7+CD27+CD95- naive CD8+ T cells expressing CXCR3 (TNR3+). The receptors derive from a human donor in good health. Some clones in this sample may be carry-over from other donors' samples.

This chain links TRBV7-7 with TRBJ2-1; lacking DNA, the TRBD2 call made by TCRdb goes unchecked. Germline loops: CDR1 SSHAT, CDR2 FNYEAQ (reference sequence). CDR3 size: 14 residues. The CDR3 loop is CASRPGLAMNEQFF.

V and J are TRBV13 and TRBJ1-2. The CDR3 length is 12 residues. Germline CDR1 reads PRHDT; CDR2 reads FYEKMQ (reference sequence). CDR3 in amino acids: CASSTDPYGYTF.

The V and J genes are TRBV7-6 and TRBJ2-7; there is no DNA to check the TCRdb D call of TRBD2. Germline CDR1 is SGHVS and CDR2 is FNYEAQ. The CDR3 runs to 15 residues. The CDR3 is CASSLEGVQGYERYF.

The V call is TRBV28, the J call TRBJ2-7; the TRBD2 assignment by TCRdb is unverifiable without DNA. Germline loops: CDR1 MDHEN, CDR2 SYDVKM. This CDR3 is built from 16 residues. The CDR3 protein is CASSPRGGRSSYEQYF.

The V gene is TRBV12-3 or TRBV12-4, the J gene TRBJ2-2; the TRBD2 assignment by TCRdb is unverifiable without DNA. CDR3 size: 14 residues. CDR3 loop: CASSQGLLSGELFF.

The rearrangement links TRBV6-5 to TRBJ2-5; the D call from TCRdb, TRBD1, cannot be confirmed without DNA. CDR3 length equals 15 residues. Germline CDR1 and CDR2: MNHEY and SVGAGI. CDR3 protein: CASSSSRGLQETQYF.

The rearrangement joins TRBV12-3 or TRBV12-4 to TRBJ1-2; TCRdb returns TRBD1, unconfirmable since there is no DNA. CDR3 size: 17 residues. CDR3 in amino acids: CASSWTGTGVPLYGYTF.

The chain combines TRBV27 with TRBJ2-1; TCRdb proposes TRBD1, but this gene call is untestable without DNA. This CDR3 is built from 14 residues. Germline CDR1 reads MNHEY; CDR2 reads SMNVEV (reference sequence). The CDR3 sequence is CASSLTAGNNEQFF.

This sequence joins TRBV2 and TRBJ2-2; TCRdb indicates TRBD1, and absent DNA this call remains unverified. Germline loops: CDR1 SNHLY, CDR2 FYNNEI. The CDR3 sequence is 16 residues long. This CDR3 reads CASSEVGTGNTGELFF.

The chain employs TRBV6-2 or TRBV6-3 and TRBJ1-1; TCRdb lists TRBD1, though no DNA is available to test this call. CDR1 MNHEY and CDR2 SVGEGT come from the germline V gene. The CDR3 covers 14 residues. CDR3 sequence: CASSSIGGNTEAFF.

The rearrangement links TRBV20-1 to TRBJ2-3; TCRdb indicates TRBD2, and absent DNA this call remains unverified. Germline loops: CDR1 DFQATT, CDR2 SNEGSKA (reference sequence). This CDR3 contains 17 residues. This CDR3 is CSTGESGRAFLRDTQYF.

J is TRBJ2-7 and V is TRBV9; TCRdb names TRBD2, which stays unverified in the absence of DNA. The CDR3 runs 16 residues. Germline V CDR1 and CDR2: SGDLS, YYNGEE. CDR3 amino acids: CASSPSSGTVPYEQYF.

The chain recombines TRBV12-3 or TRBV12-4 with TRBJ2-2; the TCRdb D gene call, TRBD2, has no DNA to confirm it. The CDR3 sequence is 17 residues long. The CDR3 loop reads CASSLVLAGVDTGELFF.

The chain uses TRBV9 and TRBJ2-1; the TRBD1 assignment by TCRdb is unverifiable without DNA. The CDR3 extends over 14 amino acids. CDR1 and CDR2 (germline): SGDLS, YYNGEE. CDR3 amino acids: CASSLSDRGNEQFF.

The rearrangement joins TRBV6-6 to TRBJ1-5. Germline CDR1 reads MNHNY; CDR2 reads SVGAGI (reference sequence). This CDR3 contains 14 residues. CDR3 loop: CAAELGLSNQPQHF.

The chain is built from TRBV7-3 and TRBJ2-5; TCRdb selects TRBD2, and the lack of DNA leaves this call unchecked. Germline lookup yields CDR1 SGHTA and CDR2 FQGTGA. This CDR3 spans 13 amino acids. The CDR3 sequence is CASSFGREETQYF.

The rearrangement links TRBV10-3 to TRBJ2-3; TCRdb selects TRBD1, and the lack of DNA leaves this call unchecked. The CDR3 is 15 amino acids. The V gene's germline CDR1 is ENHRY and CDR2 SYGVKD. The CDR3 sequence: CAISEGTVNTDTQYF.

CDR3 amino acids: CSAREESSYNEQFF. V usage is TRBV20-1 and J usage is TRBJ2-1. From germline, CDR1 is DFQATT and CDR2 SNEGSKA (reference sequence). The CDR3 is 14 amino acids.

This chain joins TRBV3-1 and TRBJ2-1; no DNA is available, so the TRBD2 call from TCRdb remains unchecked. This CDR3 spans 16 amino acids. Germline lookup yields CDR1 LGHDT and CDR2 YNNKEL (reference sequence). The CDR3 loop reads CASSQDSGGSYNEQFF.

This chain uses TRBV5-1 with TRBJ2-1; TCRdb outputs TRBD1, but without DNA this stays unchecked. The CDR3 length is 13 residues. CDR1 and CDR2 (germline): SGHRS, YFSETQ. CDR3 in amino acids: CASSETGFDEQFF.

V is TRBV10-3 and J is TRBJ2-7; as DNA is missing, the TRBD2 call by TCRdb cannot be tested. This CDR3 comprises 14 residues. Germline V gene data show CDR1 as ENHRY and CDR2 as SYGVKD. CDR3 sequence reads: CAISDALAGYEQYF.

This chain connects TRBV21-1 to TRBJ1-5. TRBV21-1 is a listed pseudogene. The CDR3 sequence is 13 residues long. The chain's CDR3 is CASRRRKCGPQHF.

This chain uses TRBV7-8 with TRBJ1-5. The CDR3 is 14 residues long. CDR1 is SGHVS and CDR2 is FQNEAQ in the germline V gene. The CDR3 is CASSSDPSNQPQHF.

The rearrangement uses TRBV2 and TRBJ2-5; TCRdb's D gene call, TRBD2, goes unchecked for lack of DNA. The CDR3 sequence is 16 residues long. The germline gives CDR1 SNHLY, CDR2 FYNNEI. The chain's CDR3 is CASSDTGTSGSETQYF.

The rearrangement uses TRBV4-2 and TRBJ2-3; TCRdb's D gene call, TRBD1, goes unchecked for lack of DNA. This CDR3 contains 14 residues. Germline V lookup: CDR1 LGHNA, CDR2 YNFKEQ. CDR3 protein: CASSQGTGIDTQYF.

The CDR3 is CASSLRGSPTGEQYF. This chain joins TRBV28 and TRBJ2-7; checking the TCRdb D call of TRBD1 is not possible without DNA. Looked up from germline, CDR1 is MDHEN and CDR2 is SYDVKM. The CDR3 extends over 15 amino acids.